The rows below give T cell receptor beta chains drawn from one sample of a study of OX40 agonist ivuxolimab in advanced cancers. TCRdb's copy holds only in-frame clones and misses some; the assay was immunoSEQ multiplex PCR. Of about 41,000 clones listed, approximately 80% are singletons. Sequencing used CD4+ or CD8+ T cells sorted from blood, obtained in a trial of the OX40 agonist ivuxolimab. All receptors come from an adult with an advanced solid tumor such as melanoma, head and neck, liver or kidney cancer. The conserved cysteine and the conserved F or W are not part of the CDR3 here.

CDR3: ASSPKTGAYGYT; J: TRBJ1-2; V: TRBV27
CDR3: ASSDGQLMNTEAF; J: TRBJ1-1; V: TRBV2
CDR3: ASSPRPRATNEKLF; J: TRBJ1-4; V: TRBV7-2
CDR3: ASSGRGASDEQY; J: TRBJ2-7; V: TRBV4-2
CDR3: ASSTAYSTDTQY; J: TRBJ2-3; V: TRBV6-1
CDR3: ASSTGQLLNEKLF; J: TRBJ1-4; V: TRBV4-1
CDR3: ASSPHRAGANVLT; J: TRBJ2-6; V: TRBV6-6
CDR3: ASSQDSDRGVTGYT; J: TRBJ1-2; V: TRBV4-2
CDR3: ASSLVSISMNTEAF; J: TRBJ1-1; V: TRBV5-1
CDR3: ASSLGVGGLADQETQY; J: TRBJ2-5; V: TRBV11-3
CDR3: ASSFSGTENIQY; J: TRBJ2-4; V: TRBV27
CDR3: ASSESGGYGYT; J: TRBJ1-2; V: TRBV10-1
CDR3: ASSLLPDTQY; J: TRBJ2-3; V: TRBV5-1
CDR3: ASSLVGSGYEQY; J: TRBJ2-7; V: TRBV5-1
CDR3: AACRDRGYEQY; J: NA; V: TRBV27
CDR3: ATSRASIGRGPYNEQF; J: TRBJ2-1; V: TRBV15
CDR3: ASSLRGQFGLGYQPQH; J: TRBJ1-5; V: TRBV5-1
CDR3: ASRPNSGGTDTQY; J: TRBJ2-3; V: TRBV5-4
CDR3: ASSHRQGTEAF; J: TRBJ1-1; V: TRBV4-2
CDR3: ASSYLREGSYEQY; J: TRBJ2-7; V: TRBV6-6
CDR3: ASTRDRGNSPLH; J: TRBJ1-6; V: TRBV9
CDR3: ASSSRPGPQETQY; J: TRBJ2-5; V: TRBV5-6
CDR3: ASSPRQGAPGELF; J: TRBJ2-2; V: TRBV9
CDR3: ASPGTGFYEQY; J: TRBJ2-7; V: TRBV19
CDR3: ASSLGFEALTHEQY; J: TRBJ2-7; V: TRBV5-6